Below, one T cell receptor beta chain is given with its context. The antigen is undetermined. The conserved final phenylalanine or tryptophan is absent from the CDR3, which likely points to a read error. The data originate from a study of molecular identifiers for immune sequencing clone quantification. TCRdb recomputed calls from the PCR reads with MiXCR, one row per CDR3 protein. The sample holds 490,000 or so distinct CDR3 sequences; about a fifth are singletons and the top ten take about 0.78%. V dropped 1 base and J dropped 8 bases, with 10 bases sitting between them. CDR3 length: 13 residues. Looked up from germline, CDR1 is SEHNR and CDR2 is FQNEAQ (reference sequence). Whole-study results and caveats: Underestimation of highly expanded clone sizes could arise where identical TCR molecules share a barcode. Amid one million naive cells, spiked Jurkat TCR RNA from one cell was reportedly still detectable.

Sequencing was carried out using naive CD8+ T cells from blood, with Jurkat cell RNA spiked in. Specified subset: FACS-sorted CD8+CD4-CCR7+CD45RA+ naive T cells. This TCR derives from a human donor in good health. Some libraries in this study had Jurkat cell RNA spiked in. The genes are TRBV7-9 and TRBJ2-3; D call uncertain. Here the CDR3 reads CASSLVATGTQYL. The CDR3 DNA is TGTGCCAGCAGCTTAGTCGCTACGGGTACGCAGTATCTT.